The subject of this entry is one TCR beta chain. This clone has a single count. This receptor's antigen is unknown. No base quality values were provided; no much bigger clone lies one nucleotide off. The data originate from a study of shared T cell receptors in the human thymus (dated by TCRdb to the early 2020s). In the study overall: The study investigated the way shared, self-reactive T-cell receptor alpha chains are produced in the human thymus.

The library came from the immunoSEQ multiplex PCR assay. What TCRdb holds here is the immuneACCESS table cut down to in-frame rearrangements. Part of the clones is not present; checked against another copy, under half of the missing clones reflect an unresolved V gene, and the others are unexplained. The sample data list over 350,000 clones, and about 95% of these were observed just once. Jointly, the top ten make up around 0.018% of the sample. At the junction V is shortened by 1 base and J by 3 bases, with 11 bases in between. The CDR3 measures 15 amino acids from cysteine to phenylalanine. Only CDR3 DNA remains: 45 bases, in frame from the first base. The germline V gene gives CDR1 as SGHTA and CDR2 as FQGNSA.

This clonotype was obtained from a human donor. Sequenced input: thymocytes. This chain is built from TRBV7-2 and TRBJ2-3; the D gene remains uncertain. The CDR3 protein sequence reads: CASSLGANFTDTQYF. The bases are TGTGCCAGCAGCTTAGGAGCTAACTTTACAGATACGCAGTATTTT.